The clone carrying this T cell receptor beta chain was counted a single time. Antigen unknown. These data originate in a study of T cell responses to AZD1222 COVID-19 vaccine. Study-wide results and limits: With dominance at 160-218 and 743-854, vaccine-associated CD4 TCRs spanned spike. Possibly, clonal diversity was underestimated; donors were largely white British and included more females.

Measured with immunoSEQ multiplex PCR; TCRdb has only the in-frame clones, and not every one. The profile shows some 100,000 clones, approximately 91% of them singletons. CDR3 length: 12 residues. V lost 2 bases to trimming and J lost 6 bases, with 8 bases between them. Germline V lookup: CDR1 GTSNPN, CDR2 SVGIG (reference sequence). The chain is built from TRBV30 and TRBJ2-1; tentative D call: TRBD2 (5 bases). The receptor's source is an adult in good health. The specimen comprised peripheral blood, sampled on day 0 of AZD1222 vaccination. The CDR3 is CAWSRGPNEQFF. The CDR3 bases are TGTGCCTGGAGTCGAGGGCCCAATGAGCAGTTCTTC.